A single sample is the source of the 9 T cell receptor beta chains below, sequenced in a study of T-cell memory formation after mild COVID-19. TCRdb redid the calling of the 5' RACE reads with MiXCR, one entry per CDR3 protein. Of about 350,000 distinct CDR3 sequences in the sample, about 13% are singletons; the top ten hold about 20%. The material sequenced was PBMCs or a T cell subset sorted from them (not recorded which). These receptors originate from a man aged 18 to 30 who had mild COVID-19 (a few samples of this study predate the infection). Cell type and time point are not known.

There are a few counts of this clonotype. V and J are TRBV20-1 and TRBJ2-7, with TRBD2 as a possible D gene (5 bases). V was trimmed by 2 bases and J by 3 bases, leaving 14 bases between them. This CDR3 comprises 14 residues. The germline gives CDR1 DFQATT, CDR2 SNEGSKA (reference sequence). The chain's CDR3 is CSARQASSRYEQYF. DNA for the CDR3: TGCAGTGCTAGACAGGCCTCTAGCCGCTACGAGCAGTACTTC.

In nucleotides, the CDR3 is TGCGCCAGCAGCAGAGGCGGGGGAAGAGACGAGCAGTACGTC. Translation: CASSRGGGRDEQYV. V usage is TRBV5-1 and J usage is TRBJ2-7; 7 nucleotides line up with TRBD2. V lost 4 bases and J lost 5; bases outside the gene matches: 9. There are 14 residues in the CDR3. Germline V lookup: CDR1 SGHRS, CDR2 YFSETQ.

This chain uses TRBV3-1 with TRBJ2-3, with 7 bases that match TRBD2. This CDR3 is built from 14 residues. CDR1 is LGHDT and CDR2 is YNNKEL in the germline V gene (reference sequence). V was clipped by 1 base and J by 6 bases; unmatched bases: 4. CDR3: CASSQGGRADTQYF. CDR3 nucleotides: TGTGCCAGCAGCCAAGGAGGGAGGGCGGATACGCAGTATTTT.

Concerning this clonotype itself: This may come from a read error, since a much larger clone is one base off. Without the conserved terminal phenylalanine or tryptophan, this CDR3 likely stems from a read error. The genes are TRBV9 and TRBJ2-1, with 7 bases aligning to TRBD2. Losses at the gene ends were 0 bases for V and 10 bases for J; bases not matched to a gene: 7. The CDR3 has 14 residues. Germline values: CDR1 SGDLS, CDR2 YYNGEE. The DNA of the CDR3 is TGTGCCAGCAGCGTAGCCCCCTTACTAGCGGAGCAGTTCTTA. This gives the protein CASSVAPLLAEQFL.

This chain connects TRBV5-1 to TRBJ2-1, with D hard to call. The CDR3 has 15 residues. Trimming took off 0 bases at V and 7 bases at J, with 14 bases between the two ends. Looked up from germline, CDR1 is SGHRS and CDR2 is YFSETQ. The CDR3 bases are TGCGCCAGCAGCTTGGCCAGTGGGGTTACGAATGAGCAGTTCTTC. It yields the protein CASSLASGVTNEQFF.

The chain couples TRBV5-1 to TRBJ1-4; TRBD1 is a possible D gene (5 bases). Between the trimmed V and J ends, which lost 4 bases and 1 base, there was a span of 11 bases. The CDR3 consists of 15 residues. CDR1 SGHRS and CDR2 YFSETQ come from the germline V gene. The CDR3 DNA sequence: TGCGCCAGCAGCCGGGGGGAAATAACTAATGAAAAACTGTTTTTT. This translates into CASSRGEITNEKLFF.

This clonotype showed up just a few times. The chain links TRBV20-1 to TRBJ2-5; TRBD1 aligns across 7 bases. The V and J ends lost 5 bases and 4 bases, in that order; junction bases with no gene match: 7. CDR1 is DFQATT and CDR2 is SNEGSKA in the germline V gene (reference sequence). The CDR3 is made up of 13 amino acids. In DNA form, the CDR3 reads TGCAGTGCTCGGCTAGGGGGCGGAGAGACCCAGTACTTC. This codes for CSARLGGGETQYF.

This clonotype occurred a few times. The chain employs TRBV12-3 or TRBV12-4 and TRBJ2-2; 9 nucleotides agree with TRBD2. The CDR3 has 15 amino acids. J gave up 5 bases and V 4 bases, and 5 bases lay outside the gene matches. Here the CDR3 DNA reads TGTGCCAGCAGTTCGCGGGGGGGGTGGACCGGGGAGCTGTTTTTT. It yields the protein CASSSRGGWTGELFF.

This clonotype was observed a handful of times. The V gene is TRBV11-2, the J gene TRBJ1-2; no clear D gene. The CDR3 spans 14 residues. CDR1 is SGHAT, CDR2 FQNNGV, per germline. V shed 0 bases and J shed 5 bases, with 10 bases lying between them. CDR3 loop: CASSLERSAYGYTF. The CDR3 nucleotides are TGTGCCAGCAGCTTAGAGAGGTCGGCTTATGGCTACACCTTC. Full variable domain (rest looked up from reference TRBV11-2 and TRBJ1-2): EAGVAQSPRYKIIEKRQSVAFWCNPISGHATLYWYQQILGQGPKLLIQFQNNGVVDDSQLPKDRFSAERLKGVDSTLKIQPAKLEDSAVYLCASSLERSAYGYTFGSGTRLTVV.